This record covers a single T cell receptor (beta chain). Its antigen is not known. One junction end does not reproduce the germline sequence, and a read error may be involved. According to the study, TCR beta libraries were built with iRepertoire HTBI primers and CDR3-region Arm-PCR. TCRdb independently ran MiXCR on the multiplex PCR reads; one entry per CDR3 protein. The sample has under 800,000 distinct CDR3 sequences; roughly 15% are singletons. This sample was included in a study of regulatory T cells in long-lasting Graves disease. Findings and limits, study-wide: Patients with persistent Graves' had lower TCR diversity than newly diagnosed patients. TRBV28, TRBJ1-2 and TRBJ2-5 were segments that persistent disease favored.

In germline, CDR1 is SGHKS, CDR2 YYEKEE (reference sequence). The CDR3 has 15 residues. The time point: newly diagnosed GD, antithyroid drugs for less than 3 months. Making the TCR library involved RNA that had been extracted from PBMCs. EDTA tubes received approximately 9 milliliters of collected peripheral blood. These data are also associated with another study on T cells in Graves' hyperthyroidism and ophthalmopathy. That work states: Pregnant or lactating patients were excluded, as were those with uncontrolled infection or other autoimmune disease.

The chain couples TRBV5-5 to TRBJ2-5; D is uncertain. This material consisted of peripheral blood mononuclear cells (PBMCs), taken at new diagnosis, from a patient treated with antithyroid drugs. This sequence originates from a woman aged 30 to 39 with Graves disease. The CDR3 reads CASSLASAVQGTQYF. The CDR3, as DNA: TGTGCCAGCAGCTTGGCCTCGGCAGTCCAAGGGACCCAGTACTTC. The whole variable domain, remainder taken from reference TRBV5-5 and TRBJ2-5, is DAGVTQSPTHLIKTRGQQVTLRCSPISGHKSVSWYQQVLGQGPQFIFQYYEKEERGRGNFPDRFSARQFPNYSSELNVNALLLGDSALYLCASSLASAVQGTQYFGPGTRLLVL.